This T cell receptor beta chain was retrieved from a study of control samples from healthy donors and cancer patients. Germline CDR1 SGHVS, CDR2 FQNEAQ. The CDR3 sequence is 17 residues long. The V segment lost 6 bases and the J segment 3 bases; nucleotides outside the gene matches: 13. The data were produced by immunoSEQ multiplex PCR, yet TCRdb's version contains in-frame clones alone and is incomplete. The table records tens of thousands of clones, approximately 93% of them present only once. This TCR was recovered from a woman aged 40 to 50 with lung cancer. Sequencing was carried out using PBMCs. This chain joins TRBV7-8 and TRBJ2-7; 11 nucleotides align to TRBD1. The CDR3, as DNA: TGTGCCAGCAGAAAAATCCATGGGACAGGGGGGAGCTACGAGCAGTACTTC. Translation gives CASRKIHGTGGSYEQYF.